A selection of T cell receptor beta chains follows, all from one sample in a study of T cell responses to AZD1222 COVID-19 vaccine. TCRdb keeps only in-frame clones here, not all; method: immunoSEQ multiplex PCR. The sample yields some 100,000 clones, about 88% seen once. This material consisted of peripheral blood, taken on day 0 of AZD1222 vaccination. The origin of the receptors is an adult in good health. The CDR3 runs from the conserved cysteine through the conserved F or W. The D gene is left open where the match is weak. For some rows the clone size is stated as once, few or many, or as a class when expanded; others skip it.

>TRBD1|TRBJ2-7|NA|TRBV29-1
TGCAGCGTGTCGCTAGGGGGCGGGCAGTACTTC
CSVSLGGGQYF
>TRBD1|TRBJ1-1|NA|TRBV9
TGTGCCAGCAGCAGATGGGGACAGGGAATCACTGAAGCTTTCTTT
CASSRWGQGITEAFF
>TRBD1|TRBJ2-7|NA|TRBV5-4
TGTGCCAGCAGCTCCCTGGCGGGCAGGGGGACCTACGAGCAGTACTTC
CASSSLAGRGTYEQYF
>NA|TRBJ2-5|once|TRBV4-2
TGTGCCAGCAGCTCCGGGACAAGGGATCAAGAGACCCAGTACTTC
CASSSGTRDQETQYF
>TRBD2|TRBJ2-1|NA|TRBV5-6
TGTGCCAGCAGCTTCCAACGGACTAGCGGCAACTACAATGAGCAGTTCTTC
CASSFQRTSGNYNEQFF
>NA|TRBJ2-5|NA|TRBV5-4
TGTGCCAGCAGCCGAGAGAGAGGGGGAGAGACCCAGTACTTC
CASSRERGGETQYF
>NA|TRBJ1-5|NA|TRBV6-2/TRBV6-3
TGTGCCAGCAGTTCTGGGCGGACAGTCAGCAATCAGCCCCAGCATTTT
CASSSGRTVSNQPQHF
>TRBD1|TRBJ1-6|many|TRBV25-1
TGTGCCAGTAACTCCGGGACAGGGGTAACACCCCTCCACTTT
CASNSGTGVTPLHF
>TRBD1|TRBJ1-2|NA|TRBV14
TGTGCCAGCAGGCGGACAGGGGAAGGGTATGGCTACACCTTC
CASRRTGEGYGYTF
>TRBD1|TRBJ1-2|few|TRBV11-1
TGTGCCAGCAGCCCCTTTGACAGGGACTATGGCTACACCTTC
CASSPFDRDYGYTF
>NA|TRBJ1-2|NA|TRBV11-1
TGTGCCAGCAGCTTACCAGCCCAGGGCTACACCTTC
CASSLPAQGYTF
>NA|TRBJ1-5|NA|TRBV5-1
TGCGCCAGCAGCTTAGACAGCTCTTCCTTAGCCCAGCATTTT
CASSLDSSSLAQHF
>TRBD2|TRBJ2-3|NA|TRBV7-8
TGTGCCAGCAGCTTAGTGGCGGGGGGGAACACAGATACGCAGTATTTT
CASSLVAGGNTDTQYF
>NA|TRBJ2-1|NA|TRBV27
TGTGCCAGCAGTTTACAGGGTGTATCCAATGAGCAGTTCTTC
CASSLQGVSNEQFF
>TRBD2|TRBJ2-5|medium-sized|TRBV24-1
TGTGCCACGGCGGGGGGGGCAGAGACCCAGTACTTC
CATAGGAETQYF
>TRBD2|TRBJ2-1|NA|TRBV10-3
TGTGCCATCAAGGGCGGGGGGGCGTACAATGAGCAGTTCTTC
CAIKGGGAYNEQFF
>TRBD1|TRBJ1-4|NA|TRBV7-2
TGTGCCAGCAGCTTAGCTCCAGGGGGTCCTAATGAAAAACTGTTTTTT
CASSLAPGGPNEKLFF
>NA|TRBJ2-3|NA|TRBV18
TGTGCCAGCTCACCACCGAAGGGGTGGGATACGCAGTATTTT
CASSPPKGWDTQYF
>NA|TRBJ1-4|NA|TRBV7-8
TGTGCCAGCAGCTTAGGAGGATCTGAAAAACTGTTTTTT
CASSLGGSEKLFF
>NA|TRBJ1-3|NA|TRBV6-5
TGTGCCAGCAGCATTTCTGGAAACACCATATATTTT
CASSISGNTIYF
>NA|TRBJ2-1|NA|TRBV5-6
TGTGCCAGCAGCCCTAGGGGGGGCTCCTACAATGAGCAGTTCTTC
CASSPRGGSYNEQFF
>NA|TRBJ1-1|NA|TRBV5-1
TGCGCCAGCAGCCAAGACACACAGAACACTGAAGCTTTCTTT
CASSQDTQNTEAFF
>TRBD1|TRBJ1-5|NA|TRBV19
TGTGCCAGTAGTTACAGGGGGGGTCAGCCCCAGCATTTT
CASSYRGGQPQHF
>NA|TRBJ2-5|NA|TRBV29-1
TGCAGCGCGGGCTGGCAGCAAGAGACCCAGTACTTC
CSAGWQQETQYF
>TRBD1|TRBJ1-4|once|TRBV7-9
TGTGCCAGCAGTTCCGACAGGGGCCGAGAAAAACTGTTTTTT
CASSSDRGREKLFF
>NA|TRBJ1-1|NA|TRBV7-9
TGTGCCAGCAGCGCGGGGGGGAACACTGAAGCTTTCTTT
CASSAGGNTEAFF
>NA|TRBJ1-2|NA|TRBV6-2/TRBV6-3
TGTGCCAGCAGTGATCGGACAAACGCCGGGTACACCTTC
CASSDRTNAGYTF
>NA|TRBJ1-2|NA|TRBV29-1
TGCAGCGTTCAGGACAGCTATGGCTACACCTTC
CSVQDSYGYTF
>TRBD2|TRBJ2-1|NA|TRBV5-4
TGTGCCAGCTCCCCGGGGGGGCTAGCGGGGGACAATGAGCAGTTCTTC
CASSPGGLAGDNEQFF
>TRBD2|TRBJ2-3|NA|TRBV19
TGTGCCAGTAGTCTCTCGGGACTAGCCTTTGCAGATACGCAGTATTTT
CASSLSGLAFADTQYF
>NA|TRBJ1-2|NA|TRBV7-2
TGTGCCAGCACCGGCTCAACAGACTATGGCTACACCTTC
CASTGSTDYGYTF
>TRBD1|TRBJ1-2|NA|TRBV9
TGTGCCAGCAGCGACCTGACAGGGATCTACACCTTC
CASSDLTGIYTF
>NA|TRBJ2-1|NA|TRBV20-1
TGCAGTGCTAGTCGGCAAGGGCAGTTCTTC
CSASRQGQFF
>TRBD1|TRBJ1-2|NA|TRBV9
TGTGCCAGCAGCGTAGGGGACAGGATGGGGCCTGGCTACACCTTC
CASSVGDRMGPGYTF
>NA|TRBJ2-1|NA|TRBV5-6
TGTGCCAGCAGCTTTCCCGGACTGGGCAATGAGCAGTTCTTC
CASSFPGLGNEQFF
>NA|TRBJ2-3|NA|TRBV9
TGTGCCAGCACCTCGTTGCGCACAGATACGCAGTATTTT
CASTSLRTDTQYF
>NA|TRBJ1-2|NA|TRBV11-3
TGTGCCAGCAGCTCTATCGGACAAGACGATTATGGCTACACCTTC
CASSSIGQDDYGYTF
>NA|TRBJ2-3|NA|TRBV2
TGTGCAACTAGTGGAACATTTAGCACAGATACGCAGTATTTT
CATSGTFSTDTQYF
>TRBD1|TRBJ1-4|NA|TRBV28
TGTGCCAGCAACCCAGGGGCAGGGGGGAATCGTAATGAAAAACTGTTTTTT
CASNPGAGGNRNEKLFF
>TRBD2|TRBJ2-1|once|TRBV5-6
TGTGCCAGCAGGGATCGGGGGGGCGGTTTGGATGAGCAGTTCTTC
CASRDRGGGLDEQFF
>NA|TRBJ1-3|NA|TRBV7-8
TGTGCCAGCAGCCCACTCCGACCGGGACAAGTTGGAAACACCATATATTTT
CASSPLRPGQVGNTIYF
>TRBD1|TRBJ1-5|NA|TRBV28
TGTGCCAGCAGTTCGTTGACAGGGGGCAATCAGCCCCAGCATTTT
CASSSLTGGNQPQHF
>NA|TRBJ2-7|NA|TRBV7-2
TGTGCCAGCAGCTTAGGGTCAGGGCACGGCGAGCAGTACTTC
CASSLGSGHGEQYF
>TRBD1|TRBJ1-4|few|TRBV5-1
TGCGCCAGCAGCACCGGACAGGGAAGGGCAACTAATGAAAAACTGTTTTTT
CASSTGQGRATNEKLFF
>TRBD2|TRBJ2-1|NA|TRBV7-7
TGTGCCAGCAGCTTAGGCCTAGCGGGTGGGGACAATGAGCAGTTCTTC
CASSLGLAGGDNEQFF
>NA|TRBJ2-7|once|TRBV28
TGTGCCAGCAGTTTCTACAGGGGGGGATCCTACGAGCAGTACTTC
CASSFYRGGSYEQYF
>TRBD2|TRBJ2-5|NA|TRBV4-2
TGTGCCAGCAGCCAAGATTTAAGCGGGGGGTACCAAGAGACCCAGTACTTC
CASSQDLSGGYQETQYF
>TRBD1|TRBJ1-1|NA|TRBV29-1
TGCAGCGCCGGGACAGGAGGGAGAACTGAAGCTTTCTTT
CSAGTGGRTEAFF
>NA|TRBJ1-2|NA|TRBV30
TGTGCCTGGGGCGGCGTGGGGTTAGAAAGCGTACCCTACACCTTC
CAWGGVGLESVPYTF
>NA|TRBJ1-5|few|TRBV3-1/TRBV3-2
TGTGCCAGCAGCCTACACCCACCCGGGAGTAGCAATCAGCCCCAGCATTTT
CASSLHPPGSSNQPQHF
>TRBD1|TRBJ1-2|NA|TRBV5-6
TGTGCCAGCAGCCATGGTTACAGGGGGGCTGACTATGGCTACACCTTC
CASSHGYRGADYGYTF
>TRBD1|TRBJ1-5|NA|TRBV28
TGTGCCGCGGGGCAGGGGGCGCGGGATCAGCCCCAGCATTTT
CAAGQGARDQPQHF
>TRBD1|TRBJ1-5|NA|TRBV15
TGTGCCACCAGCAGAGACCAGGGGGCAGGCCAGCCCCAGCATTTT
CATSRDQGAGQPQHF
>TRBD2|TRBJ2-2|NA|TRBV30
TGTGCCTGGTGGGGCAGTACTAGCGGAACGAACACCGGGGAGCTGTTTTTT
CAWWGSTSGTNTGELFF
>NA|TRBJ1-5|few|TRBV19
TGTGCCAGTAACCTAGTGTCTAGCAATCAGCCCCAGCATTTT
CASNLVSSNQPQHF
>NA|TRBJ2-3|NA|TRBV28
TGTGCCAGCAGTCTAGGACAGCCGCTCACAGATACGCAGTATTTT
CASSLGQPLTDTQYF
>NA|TRBJ2-7|NA|TRBV2
TGTGCCAGCAGTGAAAATCGGGCGGCCGAGCAGTACTTC
CASSENRAAEQYF
>TRBD1|TRBJ1-5|few|TRBV7-9
TGTGCCAGCAGCTCTTACGGTATAGGGGGCGGTCAGCCCCAGCATTTT
CASSSYGIGGGQPQHF
>TRBD1|TRBJ1-2|NA|TRBV25-1
TGTGCCAGCAGTGGTCGACAGGGCTCGGAAGGCTACACCTTC
CASSGRQGSEGYTF